The 24 T cell receptor beta chains listed next were all sequenced from one sample in a study of blood T cell repertoires in COVID-19. Method: immunoSEQ multiplex PCR; TCRdb's copy keeps in-frame clones and lacks some. This sample has about 97,000 clones, with 90% found just once. The sample consisted of peripheral blood. The receptors were sampled from a man aged 60-69 years with acute or convalescent COVID-19.

The chain has TRBV2 and TRBJ1-5; possibly TRBD1 for D (6 bases). The CDR3 extends over 13 amino acids. With 4 bases removed from V and 5 bases from J, the gap between germline ends came to 9 bases. Germline V CDR1 and CDR2: SNHLY, FYNNEI. The CDR3 loop is CASSADRDQPQHF. CDR3 DNA: TGTGCCAGCAGTGCGGACAGAGATCAGCCCCAGCATTTT.

V usage is TRBV3-1 (or the pseudogene TRBV3-2) and J usage is TRBJ2-5; D is possibly TRBD2 (6 bases). V was clipped by 1 base and J by 11 bases, with 23 bases between them. Looked up from germline, CDR1 is LGHDT and CDR2 is YNNKEL (reference sequence). This CDR3 has 16 residues. Written as DNA, the CDR3 is TGTGCCAGCAGCCAAGGCTGGGGCGGGGTACCTCTTTCGCAGTACTTC. Amino acids: CASSQGWGGVPLSQYF.

The chain combines TRBV28 with TRBJ2-2, with 9 bases aligning to TRBD1. The CDR3 covers 17 residues. V lost 6 bases, J lost 6 bases, and 14 bases stayed unmatched. The V gene's germline CDR1 is MDHEN and CDR2 SYDVKM. CDR3: CASRLNGQGLRAGELFF. CDR3 nucleotides: TGTGCCAGCAGGCTAAACGGACAGGGGTTAAGGGCCGGGGAGCTGTTTTTT.

The rearrangement links TRBV10-2 to TRBJ1-2, with D perhaps TRBD1 (6 bases). The germline gives CDR1 WSHSY, CDR2 SAAADI. Trimming left V 0 bases short and J 4 bases short, with 9 bases between. The CDR3 runs 14 residues. In nucleotides, the CDR3 is TGCGCCAGCAGTGAGTCGACAGGTGCCTATGGCTACACCTTC. It is translated as CASSESTGAYGYTF.

This sequence joins TRBV18 and TRBJ1-5; perhaps TRBD1 as D (6 bases). This CDR3 contains 13 residues. Germline values: CDR1 KGHSH, CDR2 LQKENI. V lost 6 bases to trimming and J lost 4 bases, with 10 bases between them. The CDR3 here is CASSRTANQPQHF. CDR3 coding DNA: TGTGCCAGCTCCCGGACAGCAAATCAGCCCCAGCATTTT.

J is TRBJ1-5 and V is TRBV6-6, with D perhaps matching TRBD1 (5 bases). CDR1 is MNHNY and CDR2 is SVGAGI in the germline V gene (reference sequence). The CDR3 runs to 14 residues. Trimming took off 0 bases at V and 7 bases at J, with 10 bases between the two ends. The DNA for the CDR3 is TGTGCCAGCAGTTACTCGGGAGGGGAACAGCCCCAGCATTTT. It encodes CASSYSGGEQPQHF.

This chain connects TRBV19 to TRBJ1-2; 7 bases are shared with TRBD1. The CDR3 extends over 14 amino acids. The V gene end was trimmed by 7 bases and the J gene end by 1 base; junction bases not matched to a gene: 6. From germline, CDR1 is LNHDA and CDR2 SQIVND (reference sequence). The CDR3 DNA follows: TGTGCCAGTACTGGAGGGGGCGGTAACTATGGCTACACCTTC. It yields the protein CASTGGGGNYGYTF.

The rearrangement uses TRBV25-1 and TRBJ2-1; D possibly corresponds to TRBD1 (6 bases). The CDR3 extends over 15 amino acids. The V end lost 5 bases, the J end lost 1 base, and 12 bases lay between the germline ends. CDR1 is MGHDK and CDR2 is SYGVNS in the germline V gene. The CDR3 loop reads CASSRGWGSYNEQFF. The CDR3 DNA reads as TGTGCCAGCAGTAGGGGGTGGGGGTCCTACAATGAGCAGTTCTTC.

V is TRBV3-1 (or the pseudogene TRBV3-2) and J is TRBJ1-2; 7 positions agree with TRBD1. CDR3 size: 14 residues. The V segment lost 1 base and the J segment 4 bases; nucleotides outside the gene matches: 3. In germline, CDR1 is LGHDT, CDR2 YNNKEL (reference sequence). CDR3 sequence reads: CASSQGQGSYGYTF. The CDR3 bases are TGTGCCAGCAGCCAAGGACAGGGAAGCTATGGCTACACCTTC.

The chain is built from TRBV15 and TRBJ1-1; 10 bases map to TRBD1. This CDR3 is built from 12 residues. After removal of 3 bases from V and 12 bases from J, the junction contained 4 bases not matched to a gene. CDR1 LNHNV and CDR2 YYDKDF come from the germline V gene (reference sequence). The CDR3 DNA sequence: TGTGCCACCAGCAGGGACGACAGGGGGCCTTTCTTT. Translated, it gives CATSRDDRGPFF.

The chain couples TRBV12-5 to TRBJ1-2; TRBD1 aligns across 10 bases. Germline trimming cut 6 bases from V and 6 bases from J; bases unmatched to any gene: 16. The germline V gene has CDR1 LGHNT and CDR2 FRNRAP. The CDR3 contains 17 residues. Here the CDR3 reads CASGGPGTGAQKDGYTF. The CDR3 DNA reads TGTGCTAGTGGGGGTCCAGGGACAGGGGCCCAAAAGGATGGCTACACCTTC. The full variable domain, completed using reference TRBV12-5 and TRBJ1-2, is DARVTQTPRHKVTEMGQEVTMRCQPILGHNTVFWYRQTMMQGLELLAYFRNRAPLDDSGMPKDRFSAEMPDATLATLKIQPSEPRDSAVYFCASGGPGTGAQKDGYTFGSGTRLTVV.

The chain joins TRBV29-1 to TRBJ1-1, with D perhaps TRBD1 (6 bases). V lost 7 bases and J 0 bases, leaving 18 bases between the germline ends. There are 15 residues in the CDR3. Germline CDR1 reads SQVTM; CDR2 reads ANQGSEA. CDR3 coding DNA: TGCAGCGGTGGGGTATCGACAGGCCTGAACACTGAAGCTTTCTTT. It yields the protein CSGGVSTGLNTEAFF.

DNA of the CDR3: TGTGCCAGCAGCCTGGACAGGGGGCCCTACGAGCAGTACTTC. It codes for CASSLDRGPYEQYF. The V gene is TRBV5-6, the J gene TRBJ2-7; 11 nucleotides match TRBD1. This CDR3 is 14 amino acids long. Germline CDR1 is SGHDT and CDR2 is YYEEEE. Unmatched junction bases numbered 2, after V lost 4 bases and J lost 2 bases.

The rearrangement joins TRBV7-2 to TRBJ1-1; D gene ambiguous. Germline V gene lookup returns CDR1 SGHTA and CDR2 FQGNSA. The V gene lost 5 bases and the J gene lost 1 base, with 8 bases spanning the gap. The CDR3 length is 13 residues. CDR3 protein: CASSLQTNTEAFF. The CDR3 DNA sequence: TGTGCCAGCAGCCTACAGACGAACACTGAAGCTTTCTTT.

The chain links TRBV19 to TRBJ1-1, with 9 bases fitting TRBD1. The CDR3 has 13 amino acids. V gave up 3 bases and J gave up 12 bases; unmatched junction bases: 8. Germline CDR1 and CDR2: LNHDA and SQIVND (reference sequence). CDR3 nucleotide sequence: TGTGCCAGTAGTATCCACGACAGGGGGTTAACTTTCTTT. Its translation: CASSIHDRGLTFF.

V usage is TRBV6-5 and J usage is TRBJ2-1; tentatively, D is TRBD1 (6 bases). Per germline, CDR1 MNHEY and CDR2 SVGAGI. Between the trimmed V and J ends, which lost 8 bases and 0 bases, there was a span of 8 bases. The CDR3 contains 13 residues. The CDR3 nucleotides are TGTGCCAGCCGACAGGACTCCTACAATGAGCAGTTCTTC. This gives the protein CASRQDSYNEQFF.

V gene TRBV6-6 combines with J gene TRBJ1-1; D perhaps matches TRBD1 (5 bases). With 10 bases removed from V and 3 bases from J, the gap between germline ends came to 12 bases. CDR3 length equals 12 residues. The germline gives CDR1 MNHNY, CDR2 SVGAGI (reference sequence). The CDR3 here is CATWPGDTEAFF. CDR3 DNA sequence: TGTGCCACCTGGCCGGGGGACACTGAAGCTTTCTTT.

The gene calls are TRBV6-5 and TRBJ1-2; no definite D call. Trimming left V 0 bases short and J 8 bases short, with 10 bases between. The CDR3 contains 13 residues. The germline gives CDR1 MNHEY, CDR2 SVGAGI. The CDR3 sequence: CASSYSREGGYTF. The CDR3 DNA sequence: TGTGCCAGCAGTTACTCTCGGGAGGGCGGCTACACCTTC.

The J gene is TRBJ2-2, the V gene TRBV5-8; 8 positions match TRBD1. With V trimmed by 3 bases and J by 3 bases, 4 bases remained unmatched. The CDR3 consists of 15 residues. Germline V gene data show CDR1 as SGHTS and CDR2 as YDEGEE. CDR3 amino acids: CASSSGQGYTGELFF. Written as DNA, the CDR3 is TGTGCCAGCAGCTCTGGACAGGGATACACCGGGGAGCTGTTTTTT.

The rearrangement uses TRBV9 and TRBJ2-3; TRBD2 matches 12 bases. The V and J ends lost 0 bases and 2 bases, in that order; junction bases with no gene match: 4. The germline V gene has CDR1 SGDLS and CDR2 YYNGEE. CDR3 length: 17 residues. This CDR3 is CASSVGRTSGVTDTQYF. The CDR3 bases are TGTGCCAGCAGCGTAGGGCGGACTAGCGGGGTCACAGATACGCAGTATTTT.

The chain links TRBV4-2 to TRBJ1-1; perhaps TRBD1 as D (5 bases). The germline V and J ends were trimmed by 4 bases and 12 bases, with 21 bases remaining between them. The CDR3 consists of 14 residues. Germline V lookup: CDR1 LGHNA, CDR2 YNFKEQ. As DNA, the CDR3 is TGTGCCAGCAGCCCCCAAAAAGGGGATAGTCGAACTTTCTTT. Translating gives CASSPQKGDSRTFF.

This chain connects TRBV29-1 to TRBJ2-5; D is perhaps TRBD2 (6 bases). The V gene's germline CDR1 is SQVTM and CDR2 ANQGSEA. There are 14 residues in the CDR3. V was cut by 3 bases and J by 2 bases, with 13 bases left in between. The CDR3 protein is CSVDLAALQETQYF. The CDR3 bases are TGCAGCGTTGATTTAGCGGCCTTACAAGAGACCCAGTACTTC.

J is TRBJ1-1 and V is TRBV19; the D gene is possibly TRBD1 (6 bases). Germline CDR1 and CDR2: LNHDA and SQIVND (reference sequence). The CDR3 runs 15 residues. V was clipped by 7 bases and J by 2 bases, with 17 bases between them. In DNA form, the CDR3 reads TGTGCCAGTACCATGGGGGGGGCTATAAACACTGAAGCTTTCTTT. Translated, it gives CASTMGGAINTEAFF.

The chain couples TRBV5-1 to TRBJ2-1; 7 positions agree with TRBD1. V shed 4 bases and J 7 bases; nucleotides not matched to a gene: 2. This CDR3 has 12 amino acids. Germline values: CDR1 SGHRS, CDR2 YFSETQ. CDR3 nucleotides: TGCGCCAGCAGCCTACAGGGGAATGAGCAGTTCTTC. Its protein is CASSLQGNEQFF.